A selection of T cell receptor beta chains follows, all from one sample in a study of cytomegalovirus exposure and HLA in healthy donors. The data were produced by immunoSEQ multiplex PCR, yet TCRdb's version contains in-frame clones alone and is incomplete. Among about 120,000 clones, about 85% were seen once, and the ten largest hold about 4.3%. Sequencing was performed on PBMCs. These receptors originate from a man aged 18 to 29 in good health and CMV-seropositive. Each CDR3 is given with its conserved first and last residue. A D gene is named only where the DNA matches it firmly. Not every row has a clone size; where given, it reads once, few, many or a size class.

TRBV7-9	TRBD2	TRBJ2-3	-	TGTGCCAGCAGCCGGTGGAGCGGGGGGGATACAGATACGCAGTATTTT	CASSRWSGGDTDTQYF
TRBV6-1	-	TRBJ1-3	-	TGTGCCAGCAGACGTGGAGGGACCGGAAACACCATATATTTT	CASRRGGTGNTIYF
TRBV5-5	-	TRBJ2-3	-	TGTGCCAGCAGCCGCATGGGGGGTGTCACAGATACGCAGTATTTT	CASSRMGGVTDTQYF
TRBV2	-	TRBJ2-2	-	TGTGCCAGCACTGATCCCCTCGGGGGGGACAGGGTAGACACCGGGGAGCTGTTTTTT	CASTDPLGGDRVDTGELFF
TRBV7-9	-	TRBJ1-1	-	TGTGCCAGCAGCTCCAGAGCGACGACCACTGAAGCTTTCTTT	CASSSRATTTEAFF
TRBV27	TRBD2	TRBJ2-3	few	TGTGCCAGCAGTTTGGGGACTAGCGGGGGGACACGCACAGATACGCAGTATTTT	CASSLGTSGGTRTDTQYF
TRBV7-9	-	TRBJ2-7	once	TGTGCCAGCACTGGGGCAGGGTTCGAGCAGTACTTC	CASTGAGFEQYF
TRBV2	-	TRBJ1-4	-	TGTGCCAGCAGTGATCGGGGGGCTGCAACTAATGAAAAACTGTTTTTT	CASSDRGAATNEKLFF
TRBV27	TRBD1	TRBJ1-1	-	TGTGCCGGAGGCAGGGGGCCCACTGAAGCTTTCTTT	CAGGRGPTEAFF
TRBV5-1	TRBD1	TRBJ2-1	-	TGCGCCAGCAGCCGCGTCCCGGGACAGGGACCCCAAGAGCAGTTCTTC	CASSRVPGQGPQEQFF
TRBV19	-	TRBJ1-1	-	TGTGCCAGTAGCGAAATCCCGGGGGGGAGTAACACTGAAGCTTTCTTT	CASSEIPGGSNTEAFF
TRBV29-1	-	TRBJ1-3	-	TGCAGCGCCACCCCCGGAACTAGAAGAAACACCATATATTTT	CSATPGTRRNTIYF
TRBV25-1	-	TRBJ1-2	-	TGTGCCAGCAGTGAAACTTTGGCGGGTGGCTACACCTTC	CASSETLAGGYTF
TRBV4-1	TRBD1	TRBJ2-7	-	TGCGCCAGCAGCCAAGTAATTGGGACAGGGGGCGTCGAGCAGTACTTC	CASSQVIGTGGVEQYF
TRBV6-5	TRBD1	TRBJ2-7	few	TGTGCCAGCAGTTATGACAGGGGGAACGAGCAGTACTTC	CASSYDRGNEQYF
TRBV6-1	TRBD1	TRBJ1-2	-	TGTGCCAGCAGTGAAGACGGGACAGGGTACTATGGCTACACCTTC	CASSEDGTGYYGYTF
TRBV27	-	TRBJ2-1	-	TGTGCCAGCAGCCGTACTAGCTACAATGAGCAGTTCTTC	CASSRTSYNEQFF